These 9 T cell receptor beta chains were all obtained from the same sample, sequenced in a study of CD8+ T cells in alopecia areata. Treatment in this sample: oral pan-JAK inhibitor, 5-10 mg twice daily. RNA was extracted and reverse transcribed into cDNA as the sequencing template. Data came from immunoSEQ multiplex PCR; TCRdb stores just in-frame clones and leaves some out. Found here are more than 95,000 clones, approximately 59% of them singletons; the top ten hold approximately 29%. The sample consisted of CD8+ T cells sorted from blood, taken at week 4, from a patient treated with tofacitinib. Receptors originate from a human donor with alopecia areata.

This clone showed up just a few times. V gene TRBV29-1 combines with J gene TRBJ1-2, with 11 bases that match TRBD1. Per germline, CDR1 SQVTM and CDR2 ANQGSEA. J was trimmed by 4 bases and V by 6 bases; bases with no gene match: 7. The CDR3 totals 14 residues. CDR3 sequence reads: CSVAGGTGGYGYTF. The CDR3 bases are TGCAGCGTAGCCGGGGGGACAGGGGGCTATGGCTACACCTTC.

The chain joins TRBV30 to TRBJ2-3, with D unclear. CDR1 is GTSNPN and CDR2 is SVGIG in the germline V gene (reference sequence). The CDR3 consists of 11 residues. V was pared by 4 bases and J by 4 bases, with 6 bases between. CDR3 nucleotides: TGTGCCTGGACTGTCGCAGATACGCAGTATTTT. Encoded protein: CAWTVADTQYF.

This clone is a singleton in its sample. The chain couples TRBV5-1 to TRBJ2-7; TRBD2 aligns across 9 bases. Germline assignment: CDR1 SGHRS and CDR2 YFSETQ. The CDR3 is 14 amino acids. With 3 bases clipped from V and 4 bases from J, the junction kept 5 bases outside the gene matches. The CDR3 is CASSSAGGPYEQYF. The CDR3 DNA is TGCGCCAGCAGCTCAGCGGGGGGACCGTACGAGCAGTACTTC.

This clone has a handful of counts. The V call is TRBV6-5, the J call TRBJ1-1; D is possibly TRBD1 (5 bases). CDR1 MNHEY and CDR2 SVGAGI come from the germline V gene. The CDR3 has 14 residues. The ends were cut back, 8 bases at V and 5 bases at J, with 18 bases in the middle. The CDR3 DNA sequence: TGTGCCAGCTCTCGAACAGGCTTGGGGACTGAAGCTTTCTTT. Its translation is CASSRTGLGTEAFF.

J is TRBJ1-1 and V is TRBV7-9; 9 bases agree with TRBD1. The CDR3 totals 13 residues. Germline values: CDR1 SEHNR, CDR2 FQNEAQ (reference sequence). Trimming took 4 bases from V and 5 from J; bases not matched to a gene: 2. The CDR3 here is CASSSGQGTEAFF. The CDR3 DNA follows: TGTGCCAGCAGCTCCGGACAGGGGACTGAAGCTTTCTTT.

The chain uses TRBV29-1 and TRBJ2-7; possible D gene TRBD1, 6 bases. CDR3 length: 17 amino acids. Trimming left V 1 base short and J 2 bases short, with 21 bases between. The germline gives CDR1 SQVTM, CDR2 ANQGSEA. CDR3 region: CSVEVLPGSGTTYEQYF. CDR3 in DNA: TGCAGCGTTGAAGTTCTTCCTGGGTCCGGGACAACCTACGAGCAGTACTTC.

V usage is TRBV25-1 and J usage is TRBJ2-3; D gene unclear. V dropped 8 bases and J dropped 2 bases, with 11 bases sitting between them. The CDR3 extends over 13 amino acids. The germline V gene encodes CDR1 MGHDK and CDR2 SYGVNS. CDR3 sequence reads: CASSLGNTDTQYF. For the CDR3, the DNA is TGTGCCAGCTCGTTGGGAAACACAGATACGCAGTATTTT.

The chain uses TRBV6-5 and TRBJ2-7; tentatively, D is TRBD2 (6 bases). V shed 0 bases and J shed 7 bases, with 13 bases lying between them. The CDR3 covers 14 residues. The V gene's germline CDR1 is MNHEY and CDR2 SVGAGI. The CDR3 sequence: CASSYSDGAGEQYF. The CDR3 bases are TGTGCCAGCAGTTACTCCGACGGGGCGGGGGAGCAGTACTTC.

The chain couples TRBV5-1 to TRBJ1-5, with D maybe TRBD1 (5 bases). Trimming removed 1 base at V and 4 bases at J, with 12 bases between. Germline assignment: CDR1 SGHRS and CDR2 YFSETQ. The CDR3 is 15 amino acids. The chain's CDR3 is CASSLTGAPNQPQHF. The CDR3 DNA reads as TGCGCCAGCAGCTTGACCGGGGCCCCTAATCAGCCCCAGCATTTT.